This T cell receptor (beta chain) was retrieved from a study of T cells in tuberculosis. For the study at large: In South Africa, adults with active tuberculosis were compared with IGRA-negative and latently infected IGRA-positive adolescents. Within 7 days of starting treatment, or before, PBMC were stored.

On this clone: Its specificity is unknown.

Documented time point: new active TB diagnosis, blood taken before or within 7 days of starting treatment. Confirmation came from sputum smear and/or culture positivity for M. tuberculosis. The method was immunoSEQ multiplex PCR; TCRdb's version includes in-frame clones alone and lacks a portion of them. The sample includes about 38,000 clones, approximately 93% seen only once; the top ten take 3.5% to 5%. Overall study findings and caveats: Smaller distances to GMM-specific TCRs suggested their expansion in active tuberculosis.

V lost 7 bases and J lost 2; bases outside the gene matches: 6. The germline gives CDR1 SGHNT, CDR2 YENEEA. This CDR3 comprises 15 residues. This chain links TRBV11-3 with TRBJ2-7; 12 bases fit TRBD1. The clonotype comes from an adult with tuberculosis. The sample was PBMCs, taken at tuberculosis diagnosis. CDR3 bases: TGTGCCAGCACGCCGGGACAGGGGGCCACCTACGAGCAGTACTTC. This sequence encodes CASTPGQGATYEQYF.